The next 22 T cell receptor beta chains were all read from a single sample in a study of T cell repertoires in cytomegalovirus infection. TCRdb fed the reads into MiXCR, producing one record per CDR3 protein. The data show some 940,000 distinct CDR3 sequences, roughly 30% seen once. Their specific antigens are unknown. The sample consisted of cultured CD8+ T cells from PBMCs, taken from culture after CMV antigen stimulation. The receptors come from a human donor in good health (CMV status not recorded). Some clones in this sample may be carry-over from other donors' samples.

This clonotype was counted between two and nine times. The chain employs TRBV6-6 and TRBJ1-4, with a weak D call TRBD1 (6 bases). This CDR3 comprises 15 residues. The V and J ends lost 4 bases and 6 bases respectively, with 15 bases between them. The germline CDR1 and CDR2 sequences are MNHNY and SVGAGI (reference sequence). The CDR3 nucleotides read TGTGCCAGCAGTTTCACAGGGAGACCCCATGAAAAACTGTTTTTT. This sequence encodes CASSFTGRPHEKLFF.

This clonotype was picked up a small number of times. The rearrangement joins TRBV4-1 to TRBJ1-3; 7 bases fit TRBD1. CDR1 and CDR2 from the germline V gene are MGHRA and YSYEKL. V lost 0 bases and J lost 1; bases outside the gene matches: 6. CDR3 size: 17 residues. CDR3 sequence (DNA): TGCGCCAGCAGCCAAGATGCAGGGGGATTTTCTGGAAACACCATATATTTT. Amino acids: CASSQDAGGFSGNTIYF.

This clonotype was seen repeatedly, ten times or more. This chain connects TRBV6-5 to TRBJ1-6, with D tentatively TRBD1 (5 bases). CDR3 length: 14 residues. V gave up 0 bases and J gave up 8 bases, with 8 bases separating them. Germline lookup yields CDR1 MNHEY and CDR2 SVGAGI. DNA for the CDR3: TGTGCCAGCAGTTACTCTGGGGGGGATTCACCCCTCCACTTT. It specifies CASSYSGGDSPLHF.

This clonotype was seen a few times. The chain links TRBV18 to TRBJ1-5; 9 bases align to TRBD1. Per the germline V gene, CDR1 is KGHSH and CDR2 is LQKENI. The length of the CDR3 is 18 residues. Trimming cost V 2 bases and J 3 bases; bases outside gene matches: 11. The chain's CDR3 is CASSPGTGLVDPNQPQHF. In nucleotides, the CDR3 is TGTGCCAGCTCACCAGGGACAGGGCTTGTGGACCCCAATCAGCCCCAGCATTTT.

This clonotype was counted a few times. V gene TRBV6-6 combines with J gene TRBJ2-7, with D maybe TRBD1 (6 bases). V lost 2 bases and J 6 bases, leaving 14 bases between the germline ends. The CDR3 runs to 14 residues. Germline V lookup: CDR1 MNHNY, CDR2 SVGAGI (reference sequence). CDR3: CASSYGERGIEQYV. In DNA, the CDR3 is TGTGCCAGCAGTTACGGAGAAAGGGGGATCGAGCAGTACGTC.

The chain links TRBV6-5 to TRBJ2-2, with 9 nucleotides matching TRBD1. Trimming took 2 bases from V and 7 from J; bases not matched to a gene: 5. The germline gives CDR1 MNHEY, CDR2 SVGAGI. CDR3 length: 15 amino acids. The CDR3 reads CASSYPGQGGGELFF. DNA of the CDR3: TGTGCCAGCAGTTACCCGGGACAGGGTGGCGGGGAGCTGTTTTTT.

In this sample, this clonotype turned up a few times. The V call is TRBV19, the J call TRBJ1-1, with a possible D match to TRBD1 (6 bases). V was shortened by 7 bases and J by 7 bases, with 22 bases between the two germline ends. The germline gives CDR1 LNHDA, CDR2 SQIVND (reference sequence). The CDR3 sequence is 15 residues long. In DNA, the CDR3 is TGTGCCAGTATCCGGACAGTTTTGGGAACAGGTGAAGCTTTCTTT. Protein sequence: CASIRTVLGTGEAFF.

The V call is TRBV5-6, the J call TRBJ2-1; 9 bases line up with TRBD1. Germline V CDR1 and CDR2: SGHDT, YYEEEE. CDR3 length: 16 residues. The trim removed 0 bases at V and 8 bases at J, leaving 9 bases unmatched. The CDR3 region is CASSLAGTGIIDEQFF. Written as DNA, the CDR3 is TGTGCCAGCAGCTTGGCCGGGACAGGGATTATCGATGAGCAGTTCTTC.

This clonotype has a handful of counts. The V call is TRBV5-4, the J call TRBJ2-7; D gene ambiguous. CDR1 is SGHNT and CDR2 is YYREEE in the germline V gene (reference sequence). V shed 4 bases and J shed 2 bases, with 13 bases lying between them. This CDR3 comprises 14 residues. CDR3 nucleotide sequence: TGTGCCAGCAGCCCGCCCAGCAAACCCTACGAGCAGTACTTC. This gives the protein CASSPPSKPYEQYF.

This clonotype was seen more than once but under ten times. This chain uses TRBV24-1 with TRBJ2-3, with D perhaps matching TRBD2 (6 bases). The V gene's germline CDR1 is KGHDR and CDR2 SFDVKD. This CDR3 has 17 residues. V lost 0 bases and J lost 4, with 16 bases in between. CDR3 residues: CATSDLRGWGDPDTQYF. The CDR3 bases are TGTGCCACCAGTGATTTGCGAGGTTGGGGGGACCCAGATACGCAGTATTTT.

This clonotype was picked up a small number of times. The CDR3 loop reads CASSQRQGPHGYTF. DNA for the CDR3: TGTGCCAGCAGCCAGCGACAAGGGCCCCATGGCTACACCTTC. This chain links TRBV7-2 with TRBJ1-2; D uncertain. Germline V gene data show CDR1 as SGHTA and CDR2 as FQGNSA. V lost 5 bases and J lost 6, with 16 bases in between. The CDR3 spans 14 residues. The full variable domain, completed using reference TRBV7-2 and TRBJ1-2, is GAGVSQSPSNKVTEKGKDVELRCDPISGHTALYWYRQSLGQGLEFLIYFQGNSAPDKSGLPSDRFSAERTGGSVSTLTIQRTQQEDSAVYLCASSQRQGPHGYTFGSGTRLTVV.

This clonotype occurred many times. The chain recombines TRBV7-2 with TRBJ2-1; D not resolved. Looked up from germline, CDR1 is SGHTA and CDR2 is FQGNSA. The CDR3 is made up of 15 amino acids. The germline V and J ends were trimmed by 0 bases and 0 bases, with 6 bases remaining between them. The chain's CDR3 is CASSLAPSSYNEQFF. CDR3 in DNA: TGTGCCAGCAGCTTAGCACCAAGCTCCTACAATGAGCAGTTCTTC.

V usage is TRBV14 and J usage is TRBJ2-7; no definite D call. From germline, CDR1 is SGHDN and CDR2 FVKESK. The CDR3 loop spans 14 amino acids. V was shortened by 2 bases and J by 0 bases, with 8 bases between the two germline ends. CDR3 sequence: CASSQITVSYEQYF. In nucleotides, the CDR3 is TGTGCCAGCAGCCAAATAACGGTCTCCTACGAGCAGTACTTC.

Only one count was recorded for this clonotype. The J gene is TRBJ1-3, the V gene TRBV11-2; 8 bases agree with TRBD1. Per the germline V gene, CDR1 is SGHAT and CDR2 is FQNNGV. J gave up 7 bases and V 2 bases, and 4 bases lay outside the gene matches. The CDR3 consists of 14 residues. CDR3 region: CASSLSDRVNTIYF. The CDR3 nucleotides read TGTGCCAGCAGCTTATCGGACAGGGTGAACACCATATATTTT.

Note on this clonotype: This may arise from a read error, as a much more abundant clone is one base away. The V and J genes are TRBV7-6 and TRBJ2-5; maybe TRBD1 (7 bases). CDR3 length: 15 amino acids. The germline V gene has CDR1 SGHVS and CDR2 FNYEAQ. Deletions cut 1 base from V and 4 bases from J, with 13 bases between. DNA of the CDR3: TGTGCCAGCAGCTTAGGACAGGGACTGGTAGAGACCCAGTACTTC. Protein product: CASSLGQGLVETQYF. Full variable domain (missing parts from reference TRBV7-6 and TRBJ2-5): GAGVSQSPRYKVTKRGQDVALRCDPISGHVSLYWYRQALGQGPEFLTYFNYEAQQDKSGLPNDRFSAERPEGSISTLTIQRTEQRDSAMYRCASSLGQGLVETQYFGPGTRLLVL.

The chain links TRBV20-1 to TRBJ1-2; D is perhaps TRBD1 (5 bases). Trimming left V 6 bases short and J 4 bases short, with 18 bases between. Germline CDR1 is DFQATT and CDR2 is SNEGSKA (reference sequence). The CDR3 is made up of 14 amino acids. CDR3 amino acids: CSAPPGQGSYGYTF. The CDR3 DNA sequence: TGCAGTGCCCCCCCGGGGCAGGGATCCTATGGCTACACCTTC.

This clonotype was found a few times. The chain uses TRBV18 and TRBJ2-7, with 7 bases matching TRBD1. Trimming removed 2 bases from V and 3 bases from J; junction bases left unmatched: 10. CDR3 length equals 16 residues. Germline V gene data show CDR1 as KGHSH and CDR2 as LQKENI. CDR3 amino acids: CASSPRGQGAVYEQYF. For the CDR3, the DNA is TGTGCCAGCTCACCAAGGGGGCAGGGCGCCGTCTACGAGCAGTACTTC. Using reference TRBV18 and TRBJ2-7 for the parts outside the CDR3, the full variable domain is NAGVMQNPRHLVRRRGQEARLRCSPMKGHSHVYWYRQLPEEGLKFMVYLQKENIIDESGMPKERFSAEFPKEGPSILRIQQVVRGDSAAYFCASSPRGQGAVYEQYFGPGTRLTVT.

The rearrangement uses TRBV6-6 and TRBJ1-1; D is unresolved. The CDR3 has 11 amino acids. Germline values: CDR1 MNHNY, CDR2 SVGAGI (reference sequence). V was cut by 5 bases and J by 11 bases, with 12 bases left in between. CDR3 sequence: CASSTKRDAFF. CDR3 coding DNA: TGTGCCAGCAGTACAAAGAGAGATGCTTTCTTT.

This clonotype was counted a few times. This chain joins TRBV7-2 and TRBJ2-3, with a tentative D call TRBD2 (5 bases). CDR3 length: 15 amino acids. Between the trimmed V and J ends, which lost 5 bases and 2 bases, there was a span of 14 bases. Germline V gives CDR1 SGHTA, CDR2 FQGNSA. The CDR3 is CASSLLVSDTDTQYF. The CDR3 nucleotides read TGTGCCAGCAGCCTACTAGTTTCGGACACAGATACGCAGTATTTT.

The chain combines TRBV19 with TRBJ2-1; D is possibly TRBD1 (5 bases). Germline lookup yields CDR1 LNHDA and CDR2 SQIVND (reference sequence). CDR3 length equals 12 residues. V shed 6 bases and J shed 5 bases, with 8 bases lying between them. The CDR3 DNA follows: TGTGCCAGTAGAAAGGGGAACAATGAGCAGTTCTTC. Protein product: CASRKGNNEQFF.

This clonotype has only a few counts. V is TRBV7-9 and J is TRBJ2-2; possibly TRBD1 for D (5 bases). This CDR3 contains 16 residues. Germline V gene sequence: CDR1 SEHNR, CDR2 FQNEAQ (reference sequence). The germline V and J ends were trimmed by 3 bases and 8 bases, with 19 bases remaining between them. CDR3 bases: TGTGCCAGCAGCTTTGGGGCCCAAATAAGCGTGGGGGAGCTGTTTTTT. Protein: CASSFGAQISVGELFF.

This clonotype was counted between two and nine times. The V gene is TRBV6-1, the J gene TRBJ2-3, with D perhaps TRBD1 or TRBD2 (6 bases each). The CDR3 is 14 amino acids. Germline CDR1 reads MNHNS; CDR2 reads SASEGT. V was clipped by 7 bases and J by 6 bases, with 17 bases between them. The CDR3 nucleotides are TGTGCCAGCAAGGAGGGGGGCGGAGGGGATACGCAGTATTTT. Residues: CASKEGGGGDTQYF.